These 10 T cell receptor beta chains were sequenced from one sample in a study of blood T cell repertoires in COVID-19. TCRdb keeps only in-frame clones here, not all; method: immunoSEQ multiplex PCR. The table has roughly 380,000 clones, approximately 91% seen once. Sequenced sample: peripheral blood. The receptors were gathered from a woman in her 40s with COVID-19, enrolled during active disease.

This chain connects TRBV4-3 to TRBJ2-2, with 8 bases aligning to TRBD2. Germline loops: CDR1 LGHNA, CDR2 YSLEER. After removal of 4 bases from V and 7 bases from J, the junction contained 8 bases not matched to a gene. The CDR3 is 15 amino acids. The CDR3 region has the DNA TGCGCCAGCAGCCGTCGACTAGCGACGGACGGGGAGCTGTTTTTT. Translating gives CASSRRLATDGELFF.

The sample holds one count of this clone. J is TRBJ2-7 and V is TRBV5-1; the match to TRBD1 covers 7 bases. Trimming at V came to 4 bases and at J to 2 bases, leaving 6 bases not matched to a gene. The germline V gene encodes CDR1 SGHRS and CDR2 YFSETQ. The CDR3 length is 14 residues. The CDR3 DNA sequence: TGCGCCAGCAGCCCTCGACAGGGTCCCTACGAGCAGTACTTC. The encoded protein is CASSPRQGPYEQYF.

The sample holds a few counts of this clone. This rearrangement joins TRBV5-5 to TRBJ2-7; D unclear. CDR1 is SGHKS, CDR2 YYEKEE, per germline (reference sequence). This CDR3 has 15 amino acids. Trimming pared 2 bases from V and 3 bases from J, leaving 15 bases between. The chain's CDR3 is CASSLEAPIRYEQYF. DNA for the CDR3: TGTGCCAGCAGCTTAGAGGCACCGATCCGCTACGAGCAGTACTTC.

This clone was detected once. The chain carries TRBV18 and TRBJ1-1; D is ambiguous. Germline loops: CDR1 KGHSH, CDR2 LQKENI. V gave up 4 bases and J gave up 5 bases, with 20 bases separating them. The CDR3 is 16 amino acids. Here the CDR3 reads CASSLGPRVVGTEAFF. In nucleotides, the CDR3 is TGTGCCAGCTCACTCGGACCGCGGGTTGTTGGAACTGAAGCTTTCTTT.

The chain uses TRBV2 and TRBJ2-5; possible D gene TRBD2, 6 bases. The CDR3 totals 14 residues. CDR1 and CDR2 (germline): SNHLY, FYNNEI. Trimming removed 6 bases at V and 0 bases at J, with 11 bases between. CDR3 protein: CASSQGGDQETQYF. The CDR3 DNA reads TGTGCCAGCAGCCAAGGCGGGGACCAAGAGACCCAGTACTTC.

This clone occurred once. V and J are TRBV6-4 and TRBJ2-1, with a tentative D call TRBD2 (5 bases). The germline V gene has CDR1 MRHNA and CDR2 SNTAGT. This CDR3 is 16 amino acids long. V lost 3 bases to trimming and J lost 4 bases, with 16 bases between them. In DNA form, the CDR3 reads TGTGCCAGCAGTGATCGGGCGGGCTTCCATTACAATGAGCAGTTCTTC. This sequence encodes CASSDRAGFHYNEQFF.

This rearrangement joins TRBV5-6 to TRBJ2-7; TRBD1 might be the D (5 bases). This CDR3 region has 15 residues. From germline, CDR1 is SGHDT and CDR2 YYEEEE. Trimming left V 3 bases short and J 4 bases short, with 17 bases between. In nucleotides, the CDR3 is TGTGCCAGCAGCTCCATGGGGCGGATGGCTTACGAGCAGTACTTC. It yields the protein CASSSMGRMAYEQYF.

V usage is TRBV19 and J usage is TRBJ1-6; D gene ambiguous. The CDR3 has 13 amino acids. With 6 bases removed from V and 10 bases from J, the gap between germline ends came to 13 bases. From germline, CDR1 is LNHDA and CDR2 SQIVND (reference sequence). Here the CDR3 reads CASSPAGNSPLHF. Here the CDR3 DNA reads TGTGCCAGTAGCCCCGCGGGGAACTCACCCCTCCACTTT.

Only one count was recorded for this clone. The chain carries TRBV7-2 and TRBJ1-2; possible D gene TRBD1, 5 bases. Germline V gives CDR1 SGHTA, CDR2 FQGNSA. This CDR3 has 16 amino acids. Trimming left V 1 base short and J 1 base short, with 13 bases between. CDR3 loop: CASSLVGRGDNYGYTF. In DNA form, the CDR3 reads TGTGCCAGCAGCTTAGTTGGTCGGGGGGATAACTATGGCTACACCTTC.

The chain has TRBV6-6 and TRBJ1-2; D ambiguous. CDR1 is MNHNY and CDR2 is SVGAGI in the germline V gene (reference sequence). Deletions cut 5 bases from V and 8 bases from J, with 15 bases between. The CDR3 loop spans 13 amino acids. CDR3 loop: CASSRKSGSGYTF. Written as DNA, the CDR3 is TGTGCCAGCAGTCGGAAATCGGGGTCGGGCTACACCTTC.